The rows below give T cell receptor beta chains drawn from one sample of a study of cytomegalovirus exposure and HLA in healthy donors. The repertoire was sequenced with immunoSEQ multiplex PCR; TCRdb's copy has only in-frame clones and lacks some. The sample has 250,000 to 400,000 clones; over 75% are singletons. Sequenced sample: PBMCs. The source of these receptors is a man younger than 40 in good health and CMV-seronegative. Each CDR3 is given with its conserved first and last residue. The D gene is left open where the match is weak. A row's size may be missing; if present it is once, few, many or a size class.

d_call: TRBD2
j_call: TRBJ2-3
v_call: TRBV5-1
clone_size: -
cdr3_nt: TGCGCCAGCAGCAGACTAGCGGGGGACGGAGATACGCAGTATTTT
cdr3_aa: CASSRLAGDGDTQYF

d_call: -
j_call: TRBJ1-5
v_call: TRBV6-6
clone_size: few
cdr3_nt: TGTGCCAGCAGAAAAGGGGACTTTAATCAGCCCCAGCATTTT
cdr3_aa: CASRKGDFNQPQHF

d_call: TRBD2
j_call: TRBJ2-7
v_call: TRBV2
clone_size: -
cdr3_nt: TGTGCCAGCGGCAGCGGGGTGCAGCAGTACTTC
cdr3_aa: CASGSGVQQYF

d_call: -
j_call: TRBJ1-2
v_call: TRBV2
clone_size: -
cdr3_nt: TGTGCCAGCAGTGAAGCCAGAGGCCCGGGGTATGGCTACACCTTC
cdr3_aa: CASSEARGPGYGYTF

d_call: -
j_call: TRBJ1-2
v_call: TRBV7-9
clone_size: -
cdr3_nt: TGTGCCAGCAGCCCCATTTCGACAAGGATATATGGCTACACCTTC
cdr3_aa: CASSPISTRIYGYTF

d_call: -
j_call: TRBJ1-5
v_call: TRBV12-5
clone_size: once
cdr3_nt: TGTGCTAGTGGCCTGACAGAAGGGATTAGCAATCAGCCCCAGCATTTT
cdr3_aa: CASGLTEGISNQPQHF

d_call: -
j_call: TRBJ2-7
v_call: TRBV18
clone_size: few
cdr3_nt: TGTGCCAGCTCACCAGGGCCACCGAGCTCCTACGAGCAGTACTTC
cdr3_aa: CASSPGPPSSYEQYF

d_call: -
j_call: TRBJ1-2
v_call: TRBV27
clone_size: -
cdr3_nt: TGTGCCAGCAGTCCCCGCCACAGGGACCTTGGCTACACCTTC
cdr3_aa: CASSPRHRDLGYTF

d_call: TRBD2
j_call: TRBJ2-5
v_call: TRBV4-2
clone_size: -
cdr3_nt: TGTGCCAGCAGCCAAGAATTTGGGCTAGCGGGGGGGCCACAGACCCAGTACTTC
cdr3_aa: CASSQEFGLAGGPQTQYF

d_call: TRBD2
j_call: TRBJ2-3
v_call: TRBV5-1
clone_size: -
cdr3_nt: TGCGCCAGCAGCTTGGTAGGGACTAGCTCCGATACGCAGTATTTT
cdr3_aa: CASSLVGTSSDTQYF

d_call: -
j_call: TRBJ2-2
v_call: TRBV15
clone_size: -
cdr3_nt: TGTGCCACCAGCAGAACAGATAGCGGCAACACCGGGGAGCTGTTTTTT
cdr3_aa: CATSRTDSGNTGELFF

d_call: -
j_call: TRBJ2-7
v_call: TRBV6-1
clone_size: -
cdr3_nt: TGTGCCATCAGACAGAACTCCTACGAGCAGTACTTC
cdr3_aa: CAIRQNSYEQYF

d_call: TRBD1
j_call: TRBJ1-3
v_call: TRBV7-9
clone_size: -
cdr3_nt: TGTGCCAGCAGCTCTCCCAGGGGGCAGGCTGGAAACACCATATATTTT
cdr3_aa: CASSSPRGQAGNTIYF

d_call: -
j_call: TRBJ1-1
v_call: TRBV7-9
clone_size: -
cdr3_nt: TGTGCCAGCAGCCCTTGGTGGGCCAAGTCAAACACTGAAGCTTTCTTT
cdr3_aa: CASSPWWAKSNTEAFF

d_call: TRBD1
j_call: TRBJ1-5
v_call: TRBV9
clone_size: -
cdr3_nt: TGTGCCAGCAGCGTAGCAGGGGGGAATCAGCCCCAGCATTTT
cdr3_aa: CASSVAGGNQPQHF

d_call: TRBD1
j_call: TRBJ2-1
v_call: TRBV2
clone_size: -
cdr3_nt: TGTGCCAGCAGGACAGGGGGTTACTACAATGAGCAGTTCTTC
cdr3_aa: CASRTGGYYNEQFF

d_call: -
j_call: TRBJ2-2
v_call: TRBV19
clone_size: -
cdr3_nt: TGTGCCAGTAGTATCCCCGGACAGAGCACCGGGGAGCTGTTTTTT
cdr3_aa: CASSIPGQSTGELFF

d_call: -
j_call: TRBJ1-2
v_call: TRBV18
clone_size: -
cdr3_nt: TGTGCCAGCTCAGCCCCCCGGGGGGGCTTCGACTATGGCTACACCTTC
cdr3_aa: CASSAPRGGFDYGYTF

d_call: -
j_call: TRBJ1-4
v_call: TRBV6-6
clone_size: -
cdr3_nt: TGTGCCAGCAGTTACTCGGGGGCTGAATACTATGAAAAACTGTTTTTT
cdr3_aa: CASSYSGAEYYEKLFF

d_call: TRBD1
j_call: TRBJ1-6
v_call: TRBV5-1
clone_size: -
cdr3_nt: TGCGCCAGCAGCTTGGGGACAGGGTACTATAATTCACCCCTCCACTTT
cdr3_aa: CASSLGTGYYNSPLHF

d_call: -
j_call: TRBJ2-3
v_call: TRBV6-6
clone_size: -
cdr3_nt: TGTGCCAGCAGCTCGCCGCAGGGATTAGGCACAGATACGCAGTATTTT
cdr3_aa: CASSSPQGLGTDTQYF

d_call: TRBD1
j_call: TRBJ2-3
v_call: TRBV19
clone_size: -
cdr3_nt: TGTGCCAGTCAGGGGGCCGCTACGCAGTATTTT
cdr3_aa: CASQGAATQYF

d_call: TRBD1
j_call: TRBJ2-7
v_call: TRBV29-1
clone_size: -
cdr3_nt: TGCAGCTCCGGGACAGGGGACGAGCAGTACTTC
cdr3_aa: CSSGTGDEQYF

d_call: -
j_call: TRBJ1-1
v_call: TRBV6-4
clone_size: -
cdr3_nt: TGTGCCAGCAGCGTTCAGTGGAACACTGAAGCTTTCTTT
cdr3_aa: CASSVQWNTEAFF

d_call: -
j_call: TRBJ1-1
v_call: TRBV7-9
clone_size: -
cdr3_nt: TGTGCCATCAACAACTATGAAGCTTTCTTT
cdr3_aa: CAINNYEAFF

d_call: TRBD2
j_call: TRBJ2-2
v_call: TRBV11-2
clone_size: -
cdr3_nt: TGTGCCAGCAGCACGGGACTAACCGGGGAGCTGTTTTTT
cdr3_aa: CASSTGLTGELFF

d_call: -
j_call: TRBJ2-2
v_call: TRBV4-3
clone_size: -
cdr3_nt: TGCGCCAGCAGCCAAGACCGGGGATGGGGGAACACCGGGGAGCTGTTTTTT
cdr3_aa: CASSQDRGWGNTGELFF

d_call: -
j_call: TRBJ1-4
v_call: TRBV9
clone_size: -
cdr3_nt: TGTGCCGGCAGCGTAGAACCATGGGCTACTAATGAAAAACTGTTTTTT
cdr3_aa: CAGSVEPWATNEKLFF

d_call: TRBD1
j_call: TRBJ2-4
v_call: TRBV25-1
clone_size: -
cdr3_nt: TGTGCCAGCAGTGAAACAGGGGGTTTCCTTCAGTACTTC
cdr3_aa: CASSETGGFLQYF

d_call: -
j_call: TRBJ2-1
v_call: TRBV6-6
clone_size: once
cdr3_nt: TGTGCCAGCAGTTACCTTGGGGGGGGCCACAATGAGCAGTTCTTC
cdr3_aa: CASSYLGGGHNEQFF

d_call: -
j_call: TRBJ1-2
v_call: TRBV6-1
clone_size: -
cdr3_nt: TGTGCCAGCAGTACACCGGACAGCTACTATGGCTACACCTTC
cdr3_aa: CASSTPDSYYGYTF

d_call: TRBD1
j_call: TRBJ2-2
v_call: TRBV7-9
clone_size: -
cdr3_nt: TGTGCCAGCAGCTTAGCCTGGACAGGGGCCGGGGAGCTGTTTTTT
cdr3_aa: CASSLAWTGAGELFF

d_call: -
j_call: TRBJ1-1
v_call: TRBV4-3
clone_size: once
cdr3_nt: TGCGCCAGCAGCCAAGATAGGGGGGGGGCCGACACTGAAGCTTTCTTT
cdr3_aa: CASSQDRGGADTEAFF

d_call: -
j_call: TRBJ1-6
v_call: TRBV18
clone_size: -
cdr3_nt: TGTGCCAGCTCACGTCCGGTCGGGTCGGGGAATTCACCCCTCCACTTT
cdr3_aa: CASSRPVGSGNSPLHF

d_call: -
j_call: TRBJ1-1
v_call: TRBV7-9
clone_size: -
cdr3_nt: TGTGCCAGCAGCCCCGGGGGGGCCACTGAAGCTTTCTTT
cdr3_aa: CASSPGGATEAFF

d_call: -
j_call: TRBJ1-2
v_call: TRBV11-2
clone_size: -
cdr3_nt: TGTGCCAGCAGCTTAGTGGGGGGCTATGGCTACACCTTC
cdr3_aa: CASSLVGGYGYTF

d_call: TRBD1
j_call: TRBJ2-3
v_call: TRBV7-9
clone_size: -
cdr3_nt: TGTGCCAGCAGCTTAGATGTCACAGGGGGAACAGATACGCAGTATTTT
cdr3_aa: CASSLDVTGGTDTQYF

d_call: -
j_call: TRBJ2-7
v_call: TRBV2
clone_size: few
cdr3_nt: TGTGCCAGCAGTGGATCGAGCTCCTACGAGCAGTACTTC
cdr3_aa: CASSGSSSYEQYF

d_call: TRBD2
j_call: TRBJ2-1
v_call: TRBV7-9
clone_size: -
cdr3_nt: TGTGCCAGCAGCTTAGCGGGATTGGCGGGGGGGCGAAATGAGCAGTTCTTC
cdr3_aa: CASSLAGLAGGRNEQFF

d_call: -
j_call: TRBJ1-6
v_call: TRBV19
clone_size: -
cdr3_nt: TGTGCCAGTAGTATGACAGTTAGGAACTATAATTCACCCCTCCACTTT
cdr3_aa: CASSMTVRNYNSPLHF

d_call: TRBD1
j_call: TRBJ1-1
v_call: TRBV12-5
clone_size: once
cdr3_nt: TGTGCTAGTGGTTTGGACCGAACCCAGGGGGGTCGGAACACTGAAGCTTTCTTT
cdr3_aa: CASGLDRTQGGRNTEAFF

d_call: TRBD2
j_call: TRBJ2-3
v_call: TRBV10-3
clone_size: -
cdr3_nt: TGTGCCATCAGCGAAGCGGGGGGGCATGGAGATACGCAGTATTTT
cdr3_aa: CAISEAGGHGDTQYF

d_call: -
j_call: TRBJ1-2
v_call: TRBV27
clone_size: -
cdr3_nt: TGTGCCAGCAGGGAGAGAGGTTATGGCTACACCTTC
cdr3_aa: CASRERGYGYTF

d_call: TRBD1
j_call: TRBJ1-2
v_call: TRBV5-1
clone_size: -
cdr3_nt: TGCGCCAGCAGCTTGGCGGGGGTGACAGGGGGCTCGAATGGCTACACCTTC
cdr3_aa: CASSLAGVTGGSNGYTF

d_call: TRBD1
j_call: TRBJ2-5
v_call: TRBV30
clone_size: -
cdr3_nt: TGTGCCTGGATGACAGGGTTAAATTTTAAAGAGACCCAGTACTTC
cdr3_aa: CAWMTGLNFKETQYF

d_call: -
j_call: TRBJ2-2
v_call: TRBV7-9
clone_size: -
cdr3_nt: TGTGCCAGCAGCCACACTAGGCGGAACACCGGGGAGCTGTTTTTT
cdr3_aa: CASSHTRRNTGELFF

d_call: -
j_call: TRBJ2-7
v_call: TRBV28
clone_size: -
cdr3_nt: TGTGCCAGCAGTCCCCACCAGGCGACCTCACCCGACGAGCAGTACTTC
cdr3_aa: CASSPHQATSPDEQYF

d_call: -
j_call: TRBJ1-1
v_call: TRBV11-2
clone_size: -
cdr3_nt: TGTGCCAGCAGCTTAGTTATCGGGGTAGGAAACACTGAAGCTTTCTTT
cdr3_aa: CASSLVIGVGNTEAFF

d_call: TRBD1
j_call: TRBJ2-5
v_call: TRBV19
clone_size: -
cdr3_nt: TGTGCCAGTAGTATTGAGGGACAGGGGGCTAGGGAGACCCAGTACTTC
cdr3_aa: CASSIEGQGARETQYF

d_call: TRBD1
j_call: TRBJ1-3
v_call: TRBV5-6
clone_size: once
cdr3_nt: TGTGCCAGCAGAGAGGGGACAGCTGGAAACACCATATATTTT
cdr3_aa: CASREGTAGNTIYF

d_call: -
j_call: TRBJ2-2
v_call: TRBV6-5
clone_size: -
cdr3_nt: TGTGCCAGCACGGGGAACACCGGGGAGCTGTTTTTT
cdr3_aa: CASTGNTGELFF